These 9 T cell receptor beta chains came from one sample sequenced in a study of T cells after yellow fever vaccination. MiXCR, run by TCRdb on the 5' RACE reads, gives a single entry per CDR3 protein. The table includes 150,000 or so distinct CDR3 sequences, almost 7% detected once. The source was CD4+ T cells sorted from PBMCs, collected about 5 days after the first yellow fever vaccination. These receptor sequences come from a man younger than 30 who received the YFV17D yellow fever vaccine.

Ten or more counts support this clonotype. The chain uses TRBV7-3 and TRBJ2-3, with D possibly TRBD2 on 6 matching bases. This CDR3 contains 17 residues. Deletions cut 3 bases from V and 0 bases from J, with 16 bases between. Germline CDR1 is SGHTA and CDR2 is FQGTGA. The CDR3 nucleotides read TGTGCCAGCAGCTTTATCGGCGGGGTCTCTAGCACAGATACGCAGTATTTT. It encodes CASSFIGGVSSTDTQYF.

This clonotype came up many times. The chain joins TRBV6-5 to TRBJ1-1; 7 nucleotides agree with TRBD1. CDR1 is MNHEY and CDR2 is SVGAGI in the germline V gene. Trimming removed 4 bases from V and 2 bases from J; junction bases left unmatched: 7. The CDR3 consists of 15 residues. The CDR3: CASSSTGQGNTEAFF. CDR3 in DNA: TGTGCCAGCAGTTCGACAGGGCAGGGAAACACTGAAGCTTTCTTT.

Of note for this clonotype: It may be a read error: a sequence one base away is much more abundant. V usage is TRBV2 and J usage is TRBJ2-7; unclear D gene. Trimming removed 4 bases at V and 10 bases at J, with 17 bases between. The CDR3 runs 13 residues. Germline loops: CDR1 SNHLY, CDR2 FYNNEI. The CDR3: CASSVHEEGPQYF. The CDR3 bases are TGTGCCAGCAGTGTCCACGAAGAAGGGCCCCAGTACTTC. Together with reference TRBV2 and TRBJ2-7, the CDR3 gives the full variable domain: EPEVTQTPSHQVTQMGQEVILRCVPISNHLYFYWYRQILGQKVEFLVSFYNNEISEKSEIFDDQFSVERPDGSNFTLKIRSTKLEDSAMYFCASSVHEEGPQYFGPGTRLTVT.

This clonotype was counted ten times or more. The chain carries TRBV7-9 and TRBJ2-5, with 11 bases aligning to TRBD2. Per germline, CDR1 SEHNR and CDR2 FQNEAQ (reference sequence). V was clipped by 8 bases and J by 4 bases; unmatched bases: 9. This CDR3 is built from 15 residues. CDR3 bases: TGTGCCAGCCAGGGACTAGCGGACTCGGGAGAGACCCAGTACTTC. It yields the protein CASQGLADSGETQYF.

This clonotype was seen many times. This chain uses TRBV3-1 with TRBJ2-2, with no clear D. The V end was cut by 0 bases, the J end by 2 bases, with 7 bases between. This CDR3 is built from 15 residues. Germline values: CDR1 LGHDT, CDR2 YNNKEL (reference sequence). The CDR3 region has the DNA TGTGCCAGCAGCCAAGATCCGACCAACACCGGGGAGCTGTTTTTT. Amino acids: CASSQDPTNTGELFF.

The chain carries TRBV12-3 or TRBV12-4 and TRBJ1-2, with D perhaps TRBD1 (5 bases). Trimming took 2 bases from V and 5 from J, leaving 12 bases between them. The CDR3 length is 14 residues. For the CDR3, the DNA is TGTGCCAGCAGTTTAATCCCCAGGGTATATGGCTACACCTTC. This gives the protein CASSLIPRVYGYTF.

This clonotype was counted only a few times. The V and J genes are TRBV19 and TRBJ2-7, with D perhaps matching TRBD1 or TRBD2 (6 bases each). CDR3 length equals 14 residues. CDR1 and CDR2 from the germline V gene are LNHDA and SQIVND (reference sequence). V gave up 3 bases and J gave up 6 bases, with 15 bases separating them. CDR3 protein: CASSIVLEGGEQYF. The CDR3, as DNA: TGTGCCAGTAGTATCGTCCTGGAGGGGGGCGAGCAGTACTTC. The full variable domain, in which reference TRBV19 and TRBJ2-7 provide the parts outside the CDR3, is DGGITQSPKYLFRKEGQNVTLSCEQNLNHDAMYWYRQDPGQGLRLIYYSQIVNDFQKGDIAEGYSVSREKKESFPLTVTSAQKNPTAFYLCASSIVLEGGEQYFGPGTRLTVT.

The chain links TRBV18 to TRBJ2-7; either TRBD1 or TRBD2 may fit D (6 bases each). V was trimmed by 6 bases and J by 2 bases, leaving 23 bases between them. This CDR3 contains 17 residues. The germline gives CDR1 KGHSH, CDR2 LQKENI. In nucleotides, the CDR3 is TGTGCCAGCTCGAGGGGGGAAGGACGCGTATACCCCTACGAGCAGTACTTC. Translating gives CASSRGEGRVYPYEQYF. The variable domain in full, completed from reference TRBV18 and TRBJ2-7, reads NAGVMQNPRHLVRRRGQEARLRCSPMKGHSHVYWYRQLPEEGLKFMVYLQKENIIDESGMPKERFSAEFPKEGPSILRIQQVVRGDSAAYFCASSRGEGRVYPYEQYFGPGTRLTVT.

This clonotype was picked up a small number of times. The chain employs TRBV5-1 and TRBJ2-7, with 8 bases fitting TRBD2. Germline V gene sequence: CDR1 SGHRS, CDR2 YFSETQ. The J segment lost 2 bases and the V segment lost 4 bases, leaving 2 bases of the junction unmatched. The CDR3 consists of 13 residues. CDR3 region: CASSRGGPYEQYV. CDR3 bases: TGCGCCAGCAGCCGGGGGGGACCCTACGAGCAGTACGTC.